The next 13 T cell receptor beta chains were all read from a single sample in a study of cytomegalovirus exposure and HLA in healthy donors. The PCR contained 60 Vbeta and 13 Jbeta primers. Produced via immunoSEQ multiplex PCR; TCRdb's table is partial and in-frame only. The sample has approximately 250,000 clones, 70% to 90% seen once. Material for sequencing was PBMCs. Receptors originate from a girl aged 2-10 years in good health and CMV-seronegative.

The gene calls are TRBV11-2 and TRBJ2-5, with 10 bases that match TRBD2. Germline-derived CDR1 and CDR2 are SGHAT and FQNNGV. The junction had 4 bases not matched to a gene; V was cut back by 6 bases and J by 0 bases. The CDR3 contains 15 residues. The CDR3 loop reads CASSFSGRYQETQYF. CDR3 DNA: TGTGCCAGCAGTTTTAGCGGGAGGTACCAAGAGACCCAGTACTTC.

The chain combines TRBV6-5 with TRBJ1-2; TRBD1 aligns across 11 bases. Germline trimming cut 0 bases from V and 3 bases from J; bases unmatched to any gene: 0. CDR3 length equals 15 residues. The germline gives CDR1 MNHEY, CDR2 SVGAGI. In nucleotides, the CDR3 is TGTGCCAGCAGTTACTCGGACAGGGGGCACTATGGCTACACCTTC. As protein: CASSYSDRGHYGYTF.

The chain employs TRBV7-9 and TRBJ2-6; D might be TRBD2 (6 bases). Germline CDR1 is SEHNR and CDR2 is FQNEAQ (reference sequence). This CDR3 has 16 amino acids. With 0 bases removed from V and 1 base from J, the gap between germline ends came to 7 bases. The CDR3 protein is CASSLAGGSGANVLTF. The CDR3, as DNA: TGTGCCAGCAGCTTAGCGGGGGGATCTGGGGCCAACGTCCTGACTTTC. Full variable domain (missing parts from reference TRBV7-9 and TRBJ2-6): DTGVSQNPRHKITKRGQNVTFRCDPISEHNRLYWYRQTLGQGPEFLTYFQNEAQLEKSRLLSDRFSAERPKGSFSTLEIQRTEQGDSAMYLCASSLAGGSGANVLTFGAGSRLTVL.

The chain uses TRBV7-9 and TRBJ2-7, with 10 bases lining up with TRBD1. V shed 5 bases, J shed 4 bases, and the junction held 8 bases outside the gene matches. Germline CDR1 is SEHNR and CDR2 is FQNEAQ (reference sequence). The CDR3 is 15 residues long. The CDR3 region is CASSHGTGAVYEQYF. CDR3 bases: TGTGCCAGCAGCCATGGGACAGGGGCAGTTTACGAGCAGTACTTC.

The sample holds a few counts of this clone. The J gene is TRBJ1-1, the V gene TRBV10-2; 7 nucleotides line up with TRBD1. Germline V CDR1 and CDR2: WSHSY, SAAADI. V was clipped by 6 bases and J by 6 bases; unmatched bases: 7. This CDR3 has 13 amino acids. CDR3: CASRRGQEAEAFF. As DNA, the CDR3 is TGCGCCAGCAGACGAGGACAGGAGGCTGAAGCTTTCTTT.

The rearrangement links TRBV15 to TRBJ2-2, with TRBD2 matching over 12 bases. Germline V lookup: CDR1 LNHNV, CDR2 YYDKDF (reference sequence). CDR3 length equals 16 residues. Trimming at V came to 8 bases and at J to 1 base, leaving 5 bases not matched to a gene. CDR3 sequence: CATEALAGGNTGELFF. CDR3 nucleotide sequence: TGTGCCACCGAGGCACTAGCGGGAGGGAACACCGGGGAGCTGTTTTTT.

The chain carries TRBV4-2 and TRBJ1-2, with D unresolved. The germline V gene encodes CDR1 LGHNA and CDR2 YNFKEQ. The V end was cut by 4 bases, the J end by 3 bases, with 21 bases between. This CDR3 is 17 amino acids long. DNA of the CDR3: TGTGCCAGCAGCCCCCCCGCGGGTAAGGGCCTGGACTATGGCTACACCTTC. The encoded protein is CASSPPAGKGLDYGYTF.

The chain couples TRBV27 to TRBJ2-2; D possibly corresponds to TRBD1 (5 bases). The CDR3 contains 15 residues. Germline V gives CDR1 MNHEY, CDR2 SMNVEV (reference sequence). The V end was cut by 2 bases, the J end by 4 bases, with 11 bases between. The CDR3 coding sequence is TGTGCCAGCAGTTTAGACGGAAGGGGCACCGGGGAGCTGTTTTTT. Amino acid sequence: CASSLDGRGTGELFF.

The chain employs TRBV7-2 and TRBJ2-5; 7 nucleotides match TRBD2. V trimming: 1 base; J trimming: 4 bases; junction bases outside the gene matches: 6. The germline gives CDR1 SGHTA, CDR2 FQGNSA. The CDR3 totals 15 residues. The CDR3 region is CASSLGGREGETQYF. CDR3 sequence (DNA): TGTGCCAGCAGCTTAGGTGGCAGGGAGGGAGAGACCCAGTACTTC.

The genes are TRBV5-4 and TRBJ2-3; 9 bases are shared with TRBD2. V dropped 4 bases and J dropped 0; count of bases not matched to a gene: 9. CDR3 length: 17 residues. The germline CDR1 and CDR2 sequences are SGHNT and YYREEE (reference sequence). CDR3 DNA: TGTGCCAGCAGCCGGGGCCCGCGGGAGGGTAGCACAGATACGCAGTATTTT. Its protein is CASSRGPREGSTDTQYF.

The V call is TRBV6-1, the J call TRBJ2-1; 9 positions match TRBD2. The J segment lost 8 bases and the V segment lost 6 bases, leaving 5 bases of the junction unmatched. The CDR3 runs to 13 residues. Per the germline V gene, CDR1 is MNHNS and CDR2 is SASEGT. Written as DNA, the CDR3 is TGTGCCAGCAGCCTAGCGGGATTCGATGAGCAGTTCTTC. It translates to CASSLAGFDEQFF.

The chain links TRBV10-3 to TRBJ2-7; 9 bases agree with TRBD1. CDR1 and CDR2 from the germline V gene are ENHRY and SYGVKD. The length of the CDR3 is 13 residues. V gave up 11 bases and J gave up 3 bases; unmatched junction bases: 8. The CDR3 DNA follows: TGTGCCGTCCGGGACAGGGTCTTCTACGAGCAGTACTTC. Translation gives CAVRDRVFYEQYF.

The chain recombines TRBV29-1 with TRBJ2-1; 9 bases match TRBD2. This CDR3 is built from 13 residues. The germline V gene encodes CDR1 SQVTM and CDR2 ANQGSEA. Losses at the gene ends were 3 bases for V and 9 bases for J; bases not matched to a gene: 6. CDR3 coding DNA: TGCAGCGTTGACCCAGGGACTAGCCGTGAGCAGTTCTTC. Protein sequence: CSVDPGTSREQFF.